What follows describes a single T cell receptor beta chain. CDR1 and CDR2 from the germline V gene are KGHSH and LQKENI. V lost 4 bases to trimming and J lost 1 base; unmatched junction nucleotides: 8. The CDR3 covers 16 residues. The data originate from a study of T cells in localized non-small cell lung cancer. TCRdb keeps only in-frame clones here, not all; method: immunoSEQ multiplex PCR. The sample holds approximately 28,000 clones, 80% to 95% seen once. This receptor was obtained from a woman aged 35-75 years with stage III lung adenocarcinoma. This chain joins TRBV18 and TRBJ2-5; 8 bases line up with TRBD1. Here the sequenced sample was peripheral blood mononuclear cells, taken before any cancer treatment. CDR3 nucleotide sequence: TGTGCCAGCTCACTTGGGACAGGCCTTTCCCAAGAGACCCAGTACTTC. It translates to CASSLGTGLSQETQYF.